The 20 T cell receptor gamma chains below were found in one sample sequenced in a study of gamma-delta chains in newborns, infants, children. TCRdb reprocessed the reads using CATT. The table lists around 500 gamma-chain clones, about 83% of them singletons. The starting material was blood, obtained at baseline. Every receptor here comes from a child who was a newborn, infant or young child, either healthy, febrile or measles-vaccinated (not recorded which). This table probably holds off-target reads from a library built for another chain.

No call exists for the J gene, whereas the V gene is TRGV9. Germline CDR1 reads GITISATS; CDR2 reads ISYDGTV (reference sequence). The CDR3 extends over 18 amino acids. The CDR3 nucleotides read TGTGCCTGTGACCCGCTGGGGGATACGGGGGCTTTGACAGCACAACTCTTCTTT. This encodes CACDPLGDTGALTAQLFF.

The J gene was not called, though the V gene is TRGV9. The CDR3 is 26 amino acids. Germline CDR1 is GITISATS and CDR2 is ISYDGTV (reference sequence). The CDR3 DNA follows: TGTGCCTGTGACACCCCCGCGGGATACGCCGCCTGGGACACCCGACAGATGTTTTTCGGAACTAGCATCAAACTCTTC. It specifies CACDTPAGYAAWDTRQMFFGTSIKLF.

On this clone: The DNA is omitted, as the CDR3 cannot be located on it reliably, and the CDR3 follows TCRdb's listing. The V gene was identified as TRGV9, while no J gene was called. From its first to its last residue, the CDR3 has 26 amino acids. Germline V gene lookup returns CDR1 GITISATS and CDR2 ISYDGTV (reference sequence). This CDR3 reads CACDTAGGTGSWDTRQMFFGTGIKLF.

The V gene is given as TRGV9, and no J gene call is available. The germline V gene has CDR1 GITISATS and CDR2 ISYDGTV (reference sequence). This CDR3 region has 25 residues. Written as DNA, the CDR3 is TGTGCCTGTGACACGATGGGGGATAAAAGCTGGGACACCCGACAGATGTTTTTCGGAACTAGCATCAAACTCTTC. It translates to CACDTMGDKSWDTRQMFFGTSIKLF.

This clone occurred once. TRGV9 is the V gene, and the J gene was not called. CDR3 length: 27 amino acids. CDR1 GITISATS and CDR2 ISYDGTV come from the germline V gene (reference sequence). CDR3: CACDTLVLGDTNRDTRQMFFGTSVKLF. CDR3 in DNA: TGTGCCTGTGACACCCTAGTACTGGGGGATACGAACCGGGACACCCGACAGATGTTTTTCGGAACTAGCGTCAAACTCTTC.

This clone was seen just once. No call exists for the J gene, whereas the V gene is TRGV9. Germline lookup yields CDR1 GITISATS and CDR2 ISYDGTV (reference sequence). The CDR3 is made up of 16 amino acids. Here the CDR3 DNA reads TGTGCCTGTGACACCGTAGGGGATAGAGGGACAGCACAACTCTTCTTT. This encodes CACDTVGDRGTAQLFF.

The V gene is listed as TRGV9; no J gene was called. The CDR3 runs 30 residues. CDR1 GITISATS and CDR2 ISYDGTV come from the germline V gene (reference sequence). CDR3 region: CACDTVGVLGDTWGSWDTRQMFFGTSIKLF. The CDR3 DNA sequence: TGTGCCTGTGACACCGTCGGAGTACTGGGGGATACGTGGGGCTCCTGGGACACCCGACAGATGTTTTTCGGAACTAGCATCAAACTCTTC.

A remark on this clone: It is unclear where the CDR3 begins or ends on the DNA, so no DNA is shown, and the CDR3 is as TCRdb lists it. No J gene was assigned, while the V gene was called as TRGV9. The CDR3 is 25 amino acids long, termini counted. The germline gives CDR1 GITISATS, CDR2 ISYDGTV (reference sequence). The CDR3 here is CACDTAAGRSWDTRQMFFGTGIKLF.

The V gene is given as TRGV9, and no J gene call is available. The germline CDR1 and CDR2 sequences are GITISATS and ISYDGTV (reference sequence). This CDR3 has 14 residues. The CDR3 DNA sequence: TGTGCCTGTGACGCCCTGGGGGATACAGCACAACTCTTCTTT. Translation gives CACDALGDTAQLFF.

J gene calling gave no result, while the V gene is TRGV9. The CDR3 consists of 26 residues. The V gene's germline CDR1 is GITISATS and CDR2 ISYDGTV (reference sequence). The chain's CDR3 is CACDTGGYLSSWDTRQMFFGTSIKLF. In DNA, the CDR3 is TGTGCCTGTGACACCGGGGGATACCTTAGCTCCTGGGACACCCGACAGATGTTTTTCGGAACTAGCATCAAACTCTTC.

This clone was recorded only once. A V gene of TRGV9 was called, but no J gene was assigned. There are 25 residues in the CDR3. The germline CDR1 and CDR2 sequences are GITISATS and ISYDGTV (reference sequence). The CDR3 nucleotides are TGTGCCTGTGACACGAAGGGGTCAAGCTCCTGGGACACCCGACAGATGTTTTTCGGAACTAGCATCAAACTCTTC. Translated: CACDTKGSSSWDTRQMFFGTSIKLF.

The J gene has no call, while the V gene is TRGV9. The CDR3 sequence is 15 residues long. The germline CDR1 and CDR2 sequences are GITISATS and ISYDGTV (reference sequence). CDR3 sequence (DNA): TGTGCCTCCACGGGGGGATACGCCTTGACAGCACAACTCTTCTTT. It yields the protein CASTGGYALTAQLFF.

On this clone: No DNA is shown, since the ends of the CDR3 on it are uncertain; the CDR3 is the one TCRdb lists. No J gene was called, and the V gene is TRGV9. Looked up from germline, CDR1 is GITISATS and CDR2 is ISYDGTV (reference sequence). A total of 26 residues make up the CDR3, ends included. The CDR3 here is CACDTVLGDDSWDTRQMFFGTGIKLF.

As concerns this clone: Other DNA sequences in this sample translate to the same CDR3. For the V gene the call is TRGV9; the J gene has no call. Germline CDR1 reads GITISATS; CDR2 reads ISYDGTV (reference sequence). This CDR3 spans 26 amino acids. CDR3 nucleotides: TGTGCCTGTGACACCGCTTCCGGGGGGAGCTCCTGGGACACCCGACAGATGTTTTTCGGAACTAGCATCAAACTCTTC. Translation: CACDTASGGSSWDTRQMFFGTSIKLF.

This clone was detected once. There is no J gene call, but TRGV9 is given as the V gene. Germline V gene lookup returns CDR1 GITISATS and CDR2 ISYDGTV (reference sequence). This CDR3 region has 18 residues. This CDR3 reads CACDSLGDLSSLTAQLFF. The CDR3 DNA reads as TGTGCCTGTGATTCACTGGGGGATTTAAGTAGTTTGACAGCACAACTCTTCTTT.

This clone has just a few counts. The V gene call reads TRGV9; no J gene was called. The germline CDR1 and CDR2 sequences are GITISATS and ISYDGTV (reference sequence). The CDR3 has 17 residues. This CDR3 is CACDTVGGTRGTAQLFF. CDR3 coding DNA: TGTGCCTGTGACACCGTGGGTGGGACCCGTGGGACAGCACAACTCTTCTTT.

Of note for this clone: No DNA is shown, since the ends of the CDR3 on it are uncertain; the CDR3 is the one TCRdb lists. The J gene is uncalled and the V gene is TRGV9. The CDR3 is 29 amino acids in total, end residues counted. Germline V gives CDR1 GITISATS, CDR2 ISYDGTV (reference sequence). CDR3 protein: CACDALAKGDTIRSWDTRQMFFGTGIKLF.

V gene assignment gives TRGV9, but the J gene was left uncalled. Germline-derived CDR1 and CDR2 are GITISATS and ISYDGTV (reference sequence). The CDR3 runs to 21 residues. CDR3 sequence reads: CAFRLHFPLYWGIRSTAQLFF. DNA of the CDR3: TGTGCCTTTAGGCTACATTTCCCTTTGTACTGGGGGATACGCTCGACAGCACAACTCTTCTTT.

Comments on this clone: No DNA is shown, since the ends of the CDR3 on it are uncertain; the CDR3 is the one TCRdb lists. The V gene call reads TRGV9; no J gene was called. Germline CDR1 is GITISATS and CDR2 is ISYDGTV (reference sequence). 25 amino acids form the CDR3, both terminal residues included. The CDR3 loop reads CACDILGDTTWDTRQMFFGTGIKLF.

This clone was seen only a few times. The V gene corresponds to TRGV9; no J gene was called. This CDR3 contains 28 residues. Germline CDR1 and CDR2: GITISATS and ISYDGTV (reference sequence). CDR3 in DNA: TGTGCCTGTGACCCAATCGCTGGGGGGCCCGGCAGCTCCTGGGACACCCGACAGATGTTTTTCGGAACTAGCATCAAACTCTTC. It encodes CACDPIAGGPGSSWDTRQMFFGTSIKLF.